Described below is a single T cell receptor beta chain sequence and its context. CDR3 length: 17 residues. Germline assignment: CDR1 MDHEN and CDR2 SYDVKM. Trimming took 2 bases from V and 0 from J, leaving 14 bases between them. PCR employed 60 Vbeta and 13 Jbeta primers. The data were produced by immunoSEQ multiplex PCR, yet TCRdb's version contains in-frame clones alone and is incomplete. The sample shows about 90,000 clones, 70% to 80% of them seen only once. The source of the sample is a study of cytomegalovirus exposure and HLA in healthy donors. The chain combines TRBV28 with TRBJ1-5; a possible D gene is TRBD1 (5 bases). The origin of this receptor is a woman aged 55-70 years in good health and CMV-seropositive. Sequenced input: PBMCs. CDR3 amino acids: CASSLGGGGVSNQPQHF. The CDR3 DNA sequence: TGTGCCAGCAGTTTAGGCGGGGGGGGAGTTAGCAATCAGCCCCAGCATTTT. Full variable domain (outside the CDR3, taken from reference TRBV28 and TRBJ1-5): DVKVTQSSRYLVKRTGEKVFLECVQDMDHENMFWYRQDPGLGLRLIYFSYDVKMKEKGDIPEGYSVSREKKERFSLILESASTNQTSMYLCASSLGGGGVSNQPQHFGDGTRLSIL.